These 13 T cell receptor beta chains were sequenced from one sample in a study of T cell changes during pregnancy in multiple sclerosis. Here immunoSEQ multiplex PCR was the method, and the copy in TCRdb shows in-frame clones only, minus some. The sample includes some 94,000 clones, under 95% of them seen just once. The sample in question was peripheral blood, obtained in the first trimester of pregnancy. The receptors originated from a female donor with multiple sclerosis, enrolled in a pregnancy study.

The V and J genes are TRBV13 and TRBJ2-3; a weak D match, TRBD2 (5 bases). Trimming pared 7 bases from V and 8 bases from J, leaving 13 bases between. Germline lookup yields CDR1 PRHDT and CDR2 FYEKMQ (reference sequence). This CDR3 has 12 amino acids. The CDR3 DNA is TGTGCCAGCACCCCGTCCGGGGTTACGCAGTATTTT. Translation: CASTPSGVTQYF.

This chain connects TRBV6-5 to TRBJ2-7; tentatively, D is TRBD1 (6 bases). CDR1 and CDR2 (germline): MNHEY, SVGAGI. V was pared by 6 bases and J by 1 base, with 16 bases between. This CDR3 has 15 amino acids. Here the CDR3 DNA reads TGTGCCAGCAGCCCCAGACCCGGGACATCCTACGAGCAGTACTTC. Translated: CASSPRPGTSYEQYF.

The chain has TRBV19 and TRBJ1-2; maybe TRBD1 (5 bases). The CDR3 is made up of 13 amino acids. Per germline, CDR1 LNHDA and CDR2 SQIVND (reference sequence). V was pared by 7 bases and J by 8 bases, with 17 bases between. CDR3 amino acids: CASTQGLFRGYTF. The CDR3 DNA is TGTGCCAGTACCCAGGGACTATTTCGAGGCTACACCTTC.

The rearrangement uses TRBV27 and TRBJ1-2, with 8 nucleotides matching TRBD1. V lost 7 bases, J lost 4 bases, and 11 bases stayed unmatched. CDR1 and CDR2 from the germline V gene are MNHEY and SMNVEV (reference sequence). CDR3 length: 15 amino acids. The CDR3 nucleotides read TGTGCCAGCACCGAAACCGGGACAGGCGCCTATGGCTACACCTTC. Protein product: CASTETGTGAYGYTF.

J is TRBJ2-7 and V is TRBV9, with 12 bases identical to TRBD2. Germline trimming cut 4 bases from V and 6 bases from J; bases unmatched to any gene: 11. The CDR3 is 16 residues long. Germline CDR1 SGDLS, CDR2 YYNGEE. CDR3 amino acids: CASSPSRLAGAPEQYF. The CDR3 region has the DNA TGTGCCAGCAGCCCCAGTCGACTAGCGGGAGCCCCCGAGCAGTACTTC.

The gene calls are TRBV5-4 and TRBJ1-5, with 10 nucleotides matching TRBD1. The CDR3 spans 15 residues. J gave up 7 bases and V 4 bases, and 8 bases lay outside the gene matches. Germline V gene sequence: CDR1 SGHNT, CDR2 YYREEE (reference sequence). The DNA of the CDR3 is TGTGCCAGCAGCCCGGACAGGGGGTTGGGGCAGCCCCAGCATTTT. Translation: CASSPDRGLGQPQHF.

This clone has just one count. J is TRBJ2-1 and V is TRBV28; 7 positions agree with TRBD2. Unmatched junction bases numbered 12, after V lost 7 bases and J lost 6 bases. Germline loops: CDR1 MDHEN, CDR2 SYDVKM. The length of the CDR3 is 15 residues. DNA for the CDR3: TGTGCCAGCACCCTTATGGGAGGGTCTGGCAATGAGCAGTTCTTC. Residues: CASTLMGGSGNEQFF.

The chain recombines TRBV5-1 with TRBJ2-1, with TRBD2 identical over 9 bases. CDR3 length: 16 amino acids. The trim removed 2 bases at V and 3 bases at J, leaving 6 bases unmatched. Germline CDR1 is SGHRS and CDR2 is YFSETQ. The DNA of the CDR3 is TGCGCCAGCAGCTTTGTTAGCGGGGGCCTCTACAATGAGCAGTTCTTC. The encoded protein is CASSFVSGGLYNEQFF.

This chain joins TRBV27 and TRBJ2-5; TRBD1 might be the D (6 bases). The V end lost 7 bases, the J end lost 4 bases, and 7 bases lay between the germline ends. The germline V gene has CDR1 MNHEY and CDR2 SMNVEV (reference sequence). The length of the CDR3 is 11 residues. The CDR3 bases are TGTGCCAGCATCAGGGGAGAGACCCAGTACTTC. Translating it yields CASIRGETQYF.

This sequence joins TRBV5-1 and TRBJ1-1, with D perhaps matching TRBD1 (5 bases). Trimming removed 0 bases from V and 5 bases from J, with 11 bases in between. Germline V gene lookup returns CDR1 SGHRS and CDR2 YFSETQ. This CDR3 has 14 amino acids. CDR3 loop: CASSLDGGRTEAFF. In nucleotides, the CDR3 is TGCGCCAGCAGCTTGGATGGGGGGAGAACTGAAGCTTTCTTT.

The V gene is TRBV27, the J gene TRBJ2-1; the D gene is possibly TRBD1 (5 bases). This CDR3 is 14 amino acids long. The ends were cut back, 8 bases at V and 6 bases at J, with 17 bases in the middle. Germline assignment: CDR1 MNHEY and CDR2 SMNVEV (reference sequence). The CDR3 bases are TGTGCCAGCCGACTTCACCAACAGGTCAATGAGCAGTTCTTC. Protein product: CASRLHQQVNEQFF.

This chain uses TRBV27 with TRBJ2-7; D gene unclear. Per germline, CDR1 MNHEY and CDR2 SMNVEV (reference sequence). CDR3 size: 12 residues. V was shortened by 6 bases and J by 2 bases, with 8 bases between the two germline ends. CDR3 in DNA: TGTGCCAGCAGACAACCCCCCTACGAGCAGTACTTC. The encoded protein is CASRQPPYEQYF.

This CDR3 is CASSTRTGEAEAFF. CDR3 nucleotides: TGTGCCAGCAGCACCAGGACAGGGGAGGCTGAAGCTTTCTTT. J is TRBJ1-1 and V is TRBV11-2; 9 nucleotides align to TRBD1. The V segment lost 5 bases and the J segment 6 bases; nucleotides outside the gene matches: 7. Per the germline V gene, CDR1 is SGHAT and CDR2 is FQNNGV. This CDR3 has 14 residues.